In its sample, the clone carrying this T cell receptor beta chain was seen a few times. Antigen specificity is unknown. Germline loops: CDR1 MNHNS, CDR2 SASEGT. There are 16 residues in the CDR3. The germline V and J ends were trimmed by 2 bases and 0 bases, with 11 bases remaining between them. This sample is drawn from a study of blood T cells in healthy people across ages. Study results and caveats: Unsorted PBMCs blocked a conclusive comparison of naive and antigen-experienced cells. Researchers report that TCR beta diversity correlated strongly with naive T cell percentage.

Primed by a sample-barcoded 5' primer and a J-beta primer mix, a second PCR proceeded for about 6 to 12 cycles. Using its own MiXCR run on the 5' RACE reads, TCRdb lists one record per CDR3 protein. Of about 1 million distinct CDR3 sequences listed, around 45% are singletons. V and J are TRBV6-1 and TRBJ1-5; tentative D call: TRBD1 (5 bases). The sequenced material came from blood. The origin of this receptor is a woman in her sixties or seventies in good health. In DNA, the CDR3 is TGTGCCAGCAGTGAAAGAAGGGGTTATAGCAATCAGCCCCAGCATTTT. This encodes CASSERRGYSNQPQHF.